A selection of T cell receptor beta chains follows, all from one sample in a study of T cells after yellow fever vaccination. TCRdb reanalysed the 5' RACE reads using MiXCR and keeps one entry per CDR3 protein. The sample comprises 78,000 or so distinct CDR3 sequences, roughly 7% of which are singletons, and roughly 29% rests with the top ten. Sample: CD8+ T cells sorted from PBMCs, taken 10 to 11 days after the first yellow fever vaccination. The source is a man between 18 and 29 years old who received the YFV17D yellow fever vaccine. Each CDR3 is given with its conserved first and last residue. Each record gives: clone size, J gene, D gene, CDR3 length, V gene, CDR3 DNA, CDR3 protein. D genes are given only for firm matches. Only part of the rows carry a size: once, few, many, or a class if the clone is expanded.

clone_size: many; j_call: TRBJ1-2; d_call: -; cdr3_length: 17; v_call: TRBV7-9; cdr3_nt: TGTGCCAGCAGCTTAGTTCCGGAACAGAAAGCTAACTATGGCTACACCTTC; cdr3_aa: CASSLVPEQKANYGYTF
clone_size: many; j_call: TRBJ2-5; d_call: -; cdr3_length: 17; v_call: TRBV7-9; cdr3_nt: TGTGCCAGCAGCCCTCCTGGGGGCAGGAGAGCCCAAGAGACCCAGTACTTC; cdr3_aa: CASSPPGGRRAQETQYF
clone_size: -; j_call: TRBJ2-1; d_call: TRBD1; cdr3_length: 16; v_call: TRBV13; cdr3_nt: TGTGCCAGCAGCTTACTAAGGACAGGGGAAGGCAATGAGCAGTTCTTC; cdr3_aa: CASSLLRTGEGNEQFF
clone_size: few; j_call: TRBJ2-6; d_call: -; cdr3_length: 17; v_call: TRBV15; cdr3_nt: TGTGCCACCAGCTCTTACGGCAGGGTCGTTGGGGCCAACGTCCTGACTTTC; cdr3_aa: CATSSYGRVVGANVLTF
clone_size: -; j_call: TRBJ2-5; d_call: TRBD1; cdr3_length: 12; v_call: TRBV25-1; cdr3_nt: TGTGCCAGCAGTGAAGGGACAGGGCGACCGTACTTC; cdr3_aa: CASSEGTGRPYF
clone_size: few; j_call: TRBJ1-4; d_call: TRBD1; cdr3_length: 16; v_call: TRBV11-2; cdr3_nt: TGTGCCAGCAGCTTAGGCCTCACAGGGGATGGAGAAAAACTGTTTTTT; cdr3_aa: CASSLGLTGDGEKLFF
clone_size: many; j_call: TRBJ2-1; d_call: -; cdr3_length: 16; v_call: TRBV4-3; cdr3_nt: TGCGCCAGCAGCCAAGAGAGGGGGGGGGCCTACAATGAGCAGTTCTTC; cdr3_aa: CASSQERGGAYNEQFF
clone_size: -; j_call: TRBJ1-2; d_call: TRBD1; cdr3_length: 18; v_call: TRBV12-3/TRBV12-4; cdr3_nt: TGTGCCAGCAGTTCTCGGACAGGTCGCGTTGGGCCCACCTATGGCTACACCTTC; cdr3_aa: CASSSRTGRVGPTYGYTF
clone_size: many; j_call: TRBJ2-1; d_call: TRBD2; cdr3_length: 17; v_call: TRBV5-6; cdr3_nt: TGTGCCAGCAGCTCTAACTTAGCGGGGGACCTCCACAATGAGCAGTTCTTC; cdr3_aa: CASSSNLAGDLHNEQFF
clone_size: many; j_call: TRBJ1-2; d_call: -; cdr3_length: 18; v_call: TRBV4-3; cdr3_nt: TGCGCCAGCAGCCAAGATCACTCCATGGGACATCCTAACTATGGCTACACCTTC; cdr3_aa: CASSQDHSMGHPNYGYTF
clone_size: many; j_call: TRBJ2-7; d_call: -; cdr3_length: 13; v_call: TRBV20-1; cdr3_nt: TGCAGTGCTGGGCGAACTGAAGCCTACGAGCAGTACTTC; cdr3_aa: CSAGRTEAYEQYF
clone_size: many; j_call: TRBJ2-3; d_call: -; cdr3_length: 18; v_call: TRBV2; cdr3_nt: TGTGCCAGCAGTACTCCCTTGCCTAACCGGGACGACACAGATACGCAGTATTTT; cdr3_aa: CASSTPLPNRDDTDTQYF
clone_size: -; j_call: TRBJ2-1; d_call: TRBD2; cdr3_length: 16; v_call: TRBV29-1; cdr3_nt: TGCAGCGTTGAAGGACTAGCGGGGAGTGAATACAATGAGCAGTTCTTC; cdr3_aa: CSVEGLAGSEYNEQFF
clone_size: few; j_call: TRBJ2-2; d_call: TRBD2; cdr3_length: 15; v_call: TRBV5-1; cdr3_nt: TGCGCCAGCAGCTGGTCCGGGACTAGCCGCGGGGAGCTGTTTTTT; cdr3_aa: CASSWSGTSRGELFF
clone_size: few; j_call: TRBJ2-7; d_call: TRBD2; cdr3_length: 17; v_call: TRBV3-1; cdr3_nt: TGTGCCAGCAGCCAAGATACACCTGGGACTAGTTTCTTTGAGCAGTACTTC; cdr3_aa: CASSQDTPGTSFFEQYF
clone_size: few; j_call: TRBJ1-1; d_call: -; cdr3_length: 17; v_call: TRBV27; cdr3_nt: TGTGCCAGCCGTCCTCTGTCCGGAACGGGGGGCGACACTGAAGCTTTCTTT; cdr3_aa: CASRPLSGTGGDTEAFF
clone_size: few; j_call: TRBJ2-5; d_call: -; cdr3_length: 14; v_call: TRBV14; cdr3_nt: TGTGCCAGCAGCCAAGTGGGGCCGGGAGAGACCCAGTACTTC; cdr3_aa: CASSQVGPGETQYF
clone_size: few; j_call: TRBJ2-1; d_call: TRBD2; cdr3_length: 16; v_call: TRBV24-1; cdr3_nt: TGTGCCACCAGTGATGGCGGGGGGGGGATCTACAATGAGCAGTTCTTC; cdr3_aa: CATSDGGGGIYNEQFF
clone_size: few; j_call: TRBJ1-1; d_call: -; cdr3_length: 19; v_call: TRBV4-1; cdr3_nt: TGCGCCAGCACCTCAAGGGGCGCCCTAGGAGGGTTTGAAGGCACTGAAGCTTTCTTT; cdr3_aa: CASTSRGALGGFEGTEAFF
clone_size: few; j_call: TRBJ1-1; d_call: -; cdr3_length: 16; v_call: TRBV20-1; cdr3_nt: TGCAGTGCCCTCCCACGGGGCCCAGGGCTGTACACTGAAGCTTTCTTT; cdr3_aa: CSALPRGPGLYTEAFF
clone_size: many; j_call: TRBJ2-3; d_call: -; cdr3_length: 15; v_call: TRBV7-2; cdr3_nt: TGTGCCAGCAGCTTAGCCCTGGCGAGCACAGATACGCAGTATTTT; cdr3_aa: CASSLALASTDTQYF
clone_size: few; j_call: TRBJ2-5; d_call: -; cdr3_length: 14; v_call: TRBV7-2; cdr3_nt: TGTGCCAGCGGGGGGCCGGGGCTGCAAGAGACCCAGTACTTC; cdr3_aa: CASGGPGLQETQYF
clone_size: many; j_call: TRBJ2-7; d_call: TRBD2; cdr3_length: 13; v_call: TRBV27; cdr3_nt: TGTGCCAGCTCTTTTTCGGACGGGGGGGAGCAGTACTTC; cdr3_aa: CASSFSDGGEQYF